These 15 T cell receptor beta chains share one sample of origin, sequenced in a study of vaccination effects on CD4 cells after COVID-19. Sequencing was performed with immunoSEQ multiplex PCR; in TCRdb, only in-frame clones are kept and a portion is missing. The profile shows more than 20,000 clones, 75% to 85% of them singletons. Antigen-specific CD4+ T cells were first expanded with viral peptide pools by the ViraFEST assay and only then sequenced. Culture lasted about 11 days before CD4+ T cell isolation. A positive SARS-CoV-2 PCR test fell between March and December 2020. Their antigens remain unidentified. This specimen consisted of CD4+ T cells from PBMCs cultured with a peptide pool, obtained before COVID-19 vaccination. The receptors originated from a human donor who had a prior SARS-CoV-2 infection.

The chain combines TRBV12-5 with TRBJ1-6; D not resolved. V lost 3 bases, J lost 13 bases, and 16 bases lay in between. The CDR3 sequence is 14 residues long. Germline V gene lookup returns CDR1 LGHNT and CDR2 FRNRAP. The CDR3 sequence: CASGLESTYNPLHF. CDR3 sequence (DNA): TGTGCTAGTGGTTTAGAATCGACATATAACCCCCTCCACTTT. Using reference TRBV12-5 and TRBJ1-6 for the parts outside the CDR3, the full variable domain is DARVTQTPRHKVTEMGQEVTMRCQPILGHNTVFWYRQTMMQGLELLAYFRNRAPLDDSGMPKDRFSAEMPDATLATLKIQPSEPRDSAVYFCASGLESTYNPLHFGNGTRLTVT.

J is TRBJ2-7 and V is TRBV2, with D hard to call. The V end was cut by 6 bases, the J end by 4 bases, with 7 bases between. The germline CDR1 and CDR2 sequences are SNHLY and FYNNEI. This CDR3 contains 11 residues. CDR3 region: CASRQEYEQYF. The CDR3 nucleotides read TGTGCCAGCAGGCAGGAGTACGAGCAGTACTTC.

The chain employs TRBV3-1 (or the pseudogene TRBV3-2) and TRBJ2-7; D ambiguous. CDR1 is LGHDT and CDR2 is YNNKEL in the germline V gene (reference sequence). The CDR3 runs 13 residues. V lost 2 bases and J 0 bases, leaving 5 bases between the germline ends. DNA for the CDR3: TGTGCCAGCAGCCAATTCAACTCCTACGAGCAGTACTTC. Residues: CASSQFNSYEQYF.

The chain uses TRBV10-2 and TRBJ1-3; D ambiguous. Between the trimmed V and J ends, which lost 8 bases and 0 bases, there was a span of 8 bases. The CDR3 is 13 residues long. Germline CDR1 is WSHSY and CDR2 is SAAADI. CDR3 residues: CASGWDSGNTIYF. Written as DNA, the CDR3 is TGCGCCAGCGGATGGGACTCTGGAAACACCATATATTTT.

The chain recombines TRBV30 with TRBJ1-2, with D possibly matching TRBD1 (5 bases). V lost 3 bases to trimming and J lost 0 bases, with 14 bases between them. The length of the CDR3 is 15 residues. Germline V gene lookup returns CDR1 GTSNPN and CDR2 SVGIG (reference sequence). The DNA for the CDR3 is TGTGCCTGGAGCAGGGTGGGCGAACCTAACTATGGCTACACCTTC. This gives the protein CAWSRVGEPNYGYTF.

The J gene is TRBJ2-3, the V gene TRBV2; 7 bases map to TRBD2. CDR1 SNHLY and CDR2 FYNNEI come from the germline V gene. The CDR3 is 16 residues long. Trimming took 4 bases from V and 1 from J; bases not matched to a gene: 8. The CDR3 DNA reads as TGTGCCAGCAGTGGGGGCTGGGCGGGGGGCACAGATACGCAGTATTTT. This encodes CASSGGWAGGTDTQYF.

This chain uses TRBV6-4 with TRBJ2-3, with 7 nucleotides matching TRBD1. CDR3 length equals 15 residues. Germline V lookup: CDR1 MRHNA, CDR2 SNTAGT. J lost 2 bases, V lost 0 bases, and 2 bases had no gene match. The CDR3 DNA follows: TGTGCCAGCAGTGACTCGACAGGGTCCACAGATACGCAGTATTTT. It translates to CASSDSTGSTDTQYF.

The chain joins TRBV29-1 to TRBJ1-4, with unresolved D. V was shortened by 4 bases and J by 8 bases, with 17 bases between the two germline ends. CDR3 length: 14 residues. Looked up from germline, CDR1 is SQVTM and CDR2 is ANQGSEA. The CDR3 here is CSVGKAPYGEKLFF. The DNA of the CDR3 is TGCAGCGTTGGAAAGGCTCCCTATGGGGAAAAACTGTTTTTT.

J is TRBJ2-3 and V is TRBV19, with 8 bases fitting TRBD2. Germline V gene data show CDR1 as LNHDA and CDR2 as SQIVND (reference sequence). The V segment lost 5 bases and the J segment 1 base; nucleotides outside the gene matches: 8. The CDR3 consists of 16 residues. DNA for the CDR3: TGTGCCAGTAGTGTTTATAGCGGGACCCGCACAGATACGCAGTATTTT. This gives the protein CASSVYSGTRTDTQYF.

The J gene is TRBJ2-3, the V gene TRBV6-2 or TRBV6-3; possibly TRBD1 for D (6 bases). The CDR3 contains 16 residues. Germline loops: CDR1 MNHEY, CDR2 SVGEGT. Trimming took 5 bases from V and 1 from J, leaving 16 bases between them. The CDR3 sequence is CASSDWGRGGTDTQYF. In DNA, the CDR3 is TGTGCCAGCAGTGACTGGGGCAGGGGAGGCACAGATACGCAGTATTTT.

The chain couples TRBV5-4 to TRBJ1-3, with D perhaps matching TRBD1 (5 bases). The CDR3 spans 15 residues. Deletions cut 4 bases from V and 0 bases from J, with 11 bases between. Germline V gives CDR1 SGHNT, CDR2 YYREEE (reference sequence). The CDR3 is CASSPGFNSGNTIYF. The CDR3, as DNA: TGTGCCAGCAGCCCAGGGTTCAACTCTGGAAACACCATATATTTT. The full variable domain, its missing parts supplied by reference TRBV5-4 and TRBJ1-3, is ETGVTQSPTHLIKTRGQQVTLRCSSQSGHNTVSWYQQALGQGPQFIFQYYREEENGRGNFPPRFSGLQFPNYSSELNVNALELDDSALYLCASSPGFNSGNTIYFGEGSWLTVV.

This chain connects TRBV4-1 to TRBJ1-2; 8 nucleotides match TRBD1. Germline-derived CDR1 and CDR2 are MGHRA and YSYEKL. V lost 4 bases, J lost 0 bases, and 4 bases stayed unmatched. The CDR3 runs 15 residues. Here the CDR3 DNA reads TGCGCCAGCAGCCCGTTGGGACAGGCTAACTATGGCTACACCTTC. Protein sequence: CASSPLGQANYGYTF.

The DNA of the CDR3 is TGTGCCAGCAACTACATTAGGGTCGGCGGGGAGCTGTTTTTT. It specifies CASNYIRVGGELFF. V is TRBV6-5 and J is TRBJ2-2; D gene unclear. V dropped 7 bases and J dropped 7 bases, with 16 bases sitting between them. The CDR3 covers 14 residues. Germline CDR1 and CDR2: MNHEY and SVGAGI.

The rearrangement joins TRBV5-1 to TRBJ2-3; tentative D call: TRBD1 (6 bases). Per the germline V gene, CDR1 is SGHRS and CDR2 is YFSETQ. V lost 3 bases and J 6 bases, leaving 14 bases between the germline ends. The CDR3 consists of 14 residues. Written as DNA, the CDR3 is TGCGCCAGCAGCTCAGGACAGAATGGGGATACGCAGTATTTT. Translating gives CASSSGQNGDTQYF.

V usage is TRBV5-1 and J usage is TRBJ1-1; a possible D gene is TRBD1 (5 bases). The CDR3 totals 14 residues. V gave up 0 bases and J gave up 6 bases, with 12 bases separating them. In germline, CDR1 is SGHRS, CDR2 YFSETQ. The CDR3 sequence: CASSLEGGDAEAFF. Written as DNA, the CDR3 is TGCGCCAGCAGCTTGGAGGGAGGGGATGCTGAAGCTTTCTTT.